This is a list of T cell receptor beta chains from one sample in a study of blood T cell repertoires in COVID-19. Clones were sequenced by immunoSEQ multiplex PCR, and TCRdb holds only the in-frame ones, with some missing. The sample has 70,000 to 95,000 clones, around 90% seen once. Sequences were obtained from peripheral blood. These TCRs come from a woman at least 80 years old with acute or convalescent COVID-19. Both conserved end residues are part of each CDR3. A D gene is named only where the DNA matches it firmly. A row's size may be missing; if present it is once, few, many or a size class.

v_call,clone_size,j_call,d_call,cdr3_aa,cdr3_nt
TRBV6-6,few,TRBJ1-2,.,CAIRGGGIHGYTF,TGTGCCATACGGGGAGGGGGGATCCATGGCTACACCTTC
TRBV7-2,.,TRBJ1-6,TRBD1,CASSSTGTGQFYNSPLHF,TGTGCCAGCAGCTCCACCGGGACAGGCCAATTTTATAATTCACCCCTCCACTTT
TRBV5-8,.,TRBJ2-7,TRBD1,CASSLGQGYDEQYF,TGTGCCAGCAGCTTGGGACAGGGGTACGACGAGCAGTACTTC
TRBV27,.,TRBJ2-7,.,CASRKTGAYEQYF,TGTGCCAGCAGAAAGACAGGAGCCTACGAGCAGTACTTC
TRBV9,.,TRBJ2-1,.,CASSPPGLSYNEQFF,TGTGCCAGCAGCCCACCGGGACTCTCCTACAATGAGCAGTTCTTC
TRBV19,.,TRBJ2-3,.,CASKSTTLSTDTQYF,TGTGCCAGTAAGAGTACTACCCTTAGCACAGATACGCAGTATTTT
TRBV9,once,TRBJ2-1,TRBD2,CASSVKAGEPNEQFF,TGTGCCAGCAGCGTTAAAGCGGGAGAACCCAATGAGCAGTTCTTC
TRBV5-4,.,TRBJ2-1,.,CASSLDATDDVEQFF,TGTGCCAGCAGCTTGGATGCGACTGACGACGTAGAGCAGTTCTTC
TRBV3-1/TRBV3-2,.,TRBJ2-3,.,CASSRQSGADTQYF,TGTGCCAGCAGCAGACAGAGTGGTGCAGATACGCAGTATTTT
TRBV12-3/TRBV12-4,once,TRBJ1-1,.,CASSGGVNTEAFF,TGTGCCAGCAGTGGAGGAGTGAACACTGAAGCTTTCTTT
TRBV6-5,.,TRBJ2-2,TRBD2,CASGLAGDTGELFF,TGTGCCAGCGGACTAGCGGGAGACACCGGGGAGCTGTTTTTT
TRBV10-3,.,TRBJ1-5,TRBD1,CAPRAGQGGAYSNQPQHF,TGTGCCCCCCGAGCAGGACAGGGGGGGGCCTATAGCAATCAGCCCCAGCATTTT
TRBV9,.,TRBJ2-1,TRBD2,CASSVQREDNEQFF,TGTGCCAGCAGCGTACAGCGGGAAGACAATGAGCAGTTCTTC
TRBV11-2,.,TRBJ1-1,TRBD1,CASSPGQGAMNTEAFF,TGTGCCAGCAGCCCGGGACAGGGGGCTATGAACACTGAAGCTTTCTTT
TRBV5-8,.,TRBJ2-3,.,CASSPPRRDTQYF,TGTGCCAGCAGCCCACCCCGGAGAGATACGCAGTATTTT
TRBV7-8,.,TRBJ1-4,TRBD1,CASADRRTTNEKLFF,TGTGCCAGCGCGGACAGGCGTACAACTAATGAAAAACTGTTTTTT
TRBV30,.,TRBJ2-1,.,CAWSVWGVAAEQFF,TGTGCCTGGAGTGTCTGGGGGGTCGCGGCTGAGCAGTTCTTC
TRBV7-6,.,TRBJ1-3,.,CASTSGVIGNTIYF,TGTGCCAGCACCTCCGGGGTAATAGGAAACACCATATATTTT
TRBV4-2,.,TRBJ2-3,TRBD2,CASSQDETSGGSFTDTQYF,TGTGCCAGCAGCCAAGACGAGACTAGCGGGGGGTCCTTCACAGATACGCAGTATTTT
TRBV6-5,.,TRBJ1-2,.,CASSTGLANYGYTF,TGTGCCAGCAGTACAGGGTTAGCTAACTATGGCTACACCTTC
TRBV6-5,.,TRBJ2-7,.,CASSRLRGEQYF,TGTGCCAGCAGTCGACTCCGGGGTGAGCAGTACTTC
TRBV18,.,TRBJ1-6,.,CASPSDSSYNSPLHF,TGTGCCAGCCCATCGGACAGCTCCTATAATTCACCCCTCCACTTT
TRBV7-8,.,TRBJ2-3,.,CASSHRGGRLGATDTQYF,TGTGCCAGCAGCCATAGGGGCGGCCGACTAGGGGCAACAGATACGCAGTATTTT
TRBV20-1,.,TRBJ2-3,.,CSASPTGGGGPRDTQYF,TGCAGTGCTAGTCCCACCGGAGGGGGAGGGCCTCGAGATACGCAGTATTTT
TRBV15,.,TRBJ1-5,TRBD1,CATSGTTGVGGNQPQHF,TGTGCCACCAGCGGAACTACAGGGGTGGGGGGCAATCAGCCCCAGCATTTT
TRBV6-1,.,TRBJ1-5,.,CASSDQGYQPQHF,TGTGCCAGCAGTGACCAGGGGTATCAGCCCCAGCATTTT
TRBV5-1,.,TRBJ2-3,.,CASSTLSDTQYF,TGCGCCAGCAGCACTCTTTCAGATACGCAGTATTTT
TRBV2,.,TRBJ1-5,TRBD1,CASSVGGTVLKGSQHF,TGTGCCAGCAGTGTTGGAGGGACAGTCCTTAAGGGGTCCCAGCATTTT
TRBV11-2,.,TRBJ1-1,.,CASRTDSFENTEAFF,TGTGCCAGCAGAACCGACAGTTTCGAGAACACTGAAGCTTTCTTT
TRBV14,.,TRBJ2-5,TRBD1,CASSQVGGQGWLRETQYF,TGTGCCAGCAGCCAAGTTGGGGGACAGGGATGGTTACGAGAGACCCAGTACTTC
TRBV23-1,.,TRBJ1-4,.,CASSQPQTTNEKLFF,TGCGCCAGCAGTCAACCACAGACAACTAATGAAAAACTGTTTTTT